This TCR beta chain was retrieved from a study of cytomegalovirus exposure and HLA in healthy donors (dated by TCRdb to 2016 to 2017). Some background on the complete study: In an earlier analysis of some 610 of the donors, around 300 Gb of sequence data and 100 million or so unique TCR beta sequences from 150 million to 200 million T cells were reported. HLA typing covered class I and class II loci at four-digit resolution. A later analysis re-analyzed previously published TCR beta repertoires from roughly 690 donors and added high-resolution HLA genotyping to study TCR occurrence patterns. In addition to the first cohort of 666 subjects, a separate validation cohort of 100 to 150 different subjects was used. In an earlier analysis of 587 of the donors, high-throughput TCR beta sequencing was used to judge whether each TCR beta V gene segment behaved as functional or pseudogenic. Roughly 5 DR-DQ haplotypes were handled as single units for association and clustering, since linkage in the cohort was strong. To predict cytomegalovirus infection status, the study brought together high-throughput TCR immunosequencing, statistical association of individual TCRs with disease status, and machine learning. Of the roughly 400 genotyped donors, approximately 83% fell in the genetic ancestry cluster associated with self-reported Caucasian donors. All discovery cohort repertoires had been generated on a single sequencing platform. An early release covering roughly 640 HLA-typed donors comprised 250 to 350 gigabases of sequencing data and approximately 80 million unique TCR sequences. The number of donors typed differed by locus, with roughly 629-640 for A, B, C, DRB1 and DQB1, more than 500 for DQA1, over 600 for DPA1, and under 490 for DPB1. The aim of the study was to test whether cataloging public T cell receptors could identify signatures of past pathogen exposure. Genome-wide SNP genotypes for about 55% of the 666 donors were used in a later genetic analysis, which treated that subset as a discovery cohort. The later analysis used no new phenotypic data to find candidate immune exposures, relying instead on TCR beta sequences and their occurrence across donors. The study used immunosequencing to profile the T cell repertoires of hundreds of subjects and linked those repertoires to cytomegalovirus serostatus. Among 300 to 500 genotyped donors of the cohort, an average of around 250,000 unique TCR beta nucleotide sequences was sequenced per donor, of which 15% to 20% were non-productive. Donor age, sex, ethnicity and CMV serostatus were compiled alongside the repertoire data.

The cohort comprised around 690 healthy bone marrow donors. All cohort members were sampled while nominally healthy, although unrecorded immune exposures were likely present. The donor tested CMV seronegative and was one of the 352 seronegative cohort members. A peripheral blood sample was provided by each donor, and peripheral blood mononuclear cells were used for TCR beta sequencing. Genomic DNA extraction from the blood cell samples was performed with the Qiagen DNeasy Blood Extraction Kit. This clone has just a few counts. Its antigen remains unidentified. No much larger clone exists at a distance of one base, and base qualities are not known. General findings and caveats noted by the study authors: The study gave a list of roughly 150 TCR beta chains associated with cytomegalovirus. Assigning TCR associations to individual alleles was difficult when HLA alleles, especially DR and DQ, strongly co-occurred. According to a later analysis, TCR association rates differed among HLA loci, with DRB1 alleles showing the most associated TCRs and HLA-C alleles showing the fewest. The sequencing pipeline was judged likely to have produced a cluster of highly shared sequence variants as a technical artifact. Sequencing depth was assumed to be roughly uniform across donors in the presence/absence analyses, though that assumption may not hold. According to a later analysis, most CMV-associated TCR beta chains appeared to be HLA-restricted, and the HLA associations seemed to be driven largely by CMV exposure. A later genetic analysis associated a missense DCLRE1C variant with V-gene and J-gene trimming of TCR beta chains, and an independent cohort replicated the association. An earlier analysis of approximately 600 of the donors showed that most TCR beta V segments appeared in productive rearrangements either about 90% or about 30% of the time, which broadly matched IMGT annotations. The only immune exposure information available for the cohort was CMV serostatus. In a later analysis, HLA-associated TCR beta chains showed more clonal expansion and lower generation probabilities than non-associated chains that were equally common. Most TCR sequences were seen in very few donors, while some public TCRs were found in many individuals. According to a later genetic analysis, donors in an Asian-associated ancestry cluster had fewer N-insertions in productive TCRs than the roughly 660-donor mean. In a later analysis, about 17,000 TCR beta sequences were associated with specific HLA alleles at a false discovery rate of 0.05. The cohort was sequenced for TCR beta chains only, and without alpha or paired-chain data the features that could be detected were limited. The 87-base-pair reads could not distinguish some IMGT-functional V segments, including TRBV6-2 and TRBV6-3, so those segments were excluded. Correlated functional status among segregating V segments might be attributable to linkage disequilibrium, but an unknown experimental factor could not be ruled out. It was suggested by the authors that the approach could potentially be generalized to other disease states and immunological phenotypes. The classifier was reported to diagnose cytomegalovirus status with high specificity and sensitivity in both the original cohort and the validation cohort. In vitro tests confirmed that a few of the cytomegalovirus-associated TCR beta chains recognize cytomegalovirus antigens. Because HLA typing was unavailable for some donors at each locus, only the typed subset was used in association tests. About 17 rarely observed V segments, including chromosome 9 orphons, were excluded from the earlier analysis of about 500 of the donors because counts were too low. A further reported finding was that TCR beta sequences accurately predicted the HLA-A and HLA-B alleles for most subjects in the first cohort. Several of the top co-occurrence clusters appeared to be linked to parvovirus B19, influenza, CMV and Epstein-Barr virus, according to a later analysis.

The library relied on the immunoSEQ multiplex PCR assay. A mixture of 60 forward primers for TCR Vbeta segments and 13 reverse primers for TCR Jbeta segments was used in the multiplex PCR. The CDR3 region of rearranged TCR beta genes was amplified from genomic DNA by a multiplex PCR assay. Amplified TCR beta libraries were sequenced as 87-base-pair reads on the Illumina HiSeq System. Processing in the source paper ran as follows. A later analysis counted some 74 million unique TCR beta chains across the 666 repertoires, and roughly 11 million of these chains were shared by at least two donors. A nearest-neighbor algorithm error-corrected the raw reads and collapsed the reads into unique sequences, merging closely related sequences to remove PCR and sequencing errors. V, D and J gene segments were assigned by aligning CDR3 sequences to IMGT reference sequences. For a sequence to be retained, a match of at least six nucleotides to both a V gene segment and a J gene segment was required. Rearrangements were called productive when the CDR3 lacked stop codons and stayed in frame with V and J; all others were non-productive. CDR3 was defined by IMGT convention, running from the second conserved V-encoded cysteine to the conserved J-encoded phenylalanine. The earlier analysis of 587 of the donors excluded sequences that lacked an unambiguous match to a single V gene segment. An earlier analysis of 587 of the donors called V segments functional above 56.7% productive rearrangements and segregating when the between-donor standard deviation exceeded 5%. A statistical classification framework was built to diagnose cytomegalovirus status from the catalog of TCR beta chain sequences. In a later analysis, TCR nucleotide sequences were compared against IMGT/GENE-DB human TR gene sequences so that V and J genes could be assigned. The TCRdist pipeline was used in a later analysis to assign CDR3 sequences and most-parsimonious VDJ recombination scenarios. In a later analysis, each TCR beta chain was defined by its CDR3 amino acid sequence together with its V-gene family, and reads without a unique V-gene family were excluded. In a later analysis, some 600 highly shared, low-generation-probability nucleotide sequences were removed to address suspected cross-contamination and a sequencing artifact. In a later analysis, a clonal expansion index for each public chain was calculated from normalized within-repertoire ranks of inferred template counts. In a later analysis, generation probabilities were computed using a VDJ recombination model fitted to out-of-frame rearrangements, and the results were checked against IGoR. In a later analysis, hypergeometric tests were used to score TCR-TCR, TCR-HLA and TCR-CMV co-occurrence, with a repertoire-size bias correction applied to TCR pairs. False discovery rates were estimated in a later analysis by permuting HLA or CMV assignments 20 times. In a later analysis, co-occurring TCRs were grouped with DBSCAN, and TCRdist sequence similarity was added when clustering was performed within HLA-allele-positive subsets. For co-occurrence clustering, repertoires with fewer than 30,000 or more than 120,000 public chains were excluded, along with 5 or 6 repertoires with anomalous nucleotide sharing. Here the immuneACCESS table is served through TCRdb, limited to in-frame sequences with V and J called. Missing clones are a known gap in these copies; in checked studies unresolved V genes cover under half, and the rest lacks a known reason. Clone size and V and J calls were adopted from that table, with D and trimming inferred from the DNA. The sample profile shows tens of thousands of clones; about 71% of them were found once. The top ten constitute more than 7% of the sample.

Measured from the cysteine to the phenylalanine, the CDR3 is 14 residues long. Only CDR3 DNA is held: 42 bases, read in frame from base 1. The germline V gene encodes CDR1 MDHEN and CDR2 SYDVKM. V and J are truncated by 3 bases and 0 bases respectively, leaving an intervening sequence of 9 bases. Sequenced: PBMCs. The sequence links TRBV28 to TRBJ2-7, with a tentative D gene TRBD2 over 6 matching bases. The receptor was isolated from a man aged 60 to 75 in good health and CMV-seronegative. The nucleotide sequence is given as TGTGCCAGCAGTTTCCCCGGGAGCTCCTACGAGCAGTACTTC. This gives the protein CASSFPGSSYEQYF.